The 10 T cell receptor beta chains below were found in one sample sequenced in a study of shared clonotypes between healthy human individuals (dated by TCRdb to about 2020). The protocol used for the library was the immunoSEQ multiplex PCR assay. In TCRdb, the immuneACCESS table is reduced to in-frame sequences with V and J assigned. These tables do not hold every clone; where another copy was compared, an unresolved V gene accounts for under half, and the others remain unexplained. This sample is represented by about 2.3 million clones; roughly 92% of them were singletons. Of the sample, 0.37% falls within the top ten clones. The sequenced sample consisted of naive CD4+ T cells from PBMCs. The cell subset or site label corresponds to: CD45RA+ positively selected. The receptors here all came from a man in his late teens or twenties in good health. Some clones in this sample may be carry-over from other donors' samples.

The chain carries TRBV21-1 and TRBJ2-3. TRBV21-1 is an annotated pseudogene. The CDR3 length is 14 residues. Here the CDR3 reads CARPAAGGTDTQYF. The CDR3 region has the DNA TGTGCCCGGCCGGCGGCAGGTGGCACAGATACGCAGTATTTT.

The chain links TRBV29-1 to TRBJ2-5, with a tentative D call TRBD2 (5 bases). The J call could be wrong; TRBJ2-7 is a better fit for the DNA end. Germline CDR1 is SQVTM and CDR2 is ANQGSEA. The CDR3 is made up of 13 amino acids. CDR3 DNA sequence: TGCAGCGTGGGTCGGGATCTCTCCTACGAGCAGTACTTC. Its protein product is CSVGRDLSYEQYF.

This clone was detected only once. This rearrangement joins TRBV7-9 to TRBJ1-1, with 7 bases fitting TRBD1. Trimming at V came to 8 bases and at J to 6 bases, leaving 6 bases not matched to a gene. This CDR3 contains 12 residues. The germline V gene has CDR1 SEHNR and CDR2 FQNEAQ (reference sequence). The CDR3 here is CASQQGLSEAFF. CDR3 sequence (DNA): TGTGCCAGCCAACAGGGGTTATCTGAAGCTTTCTTT.

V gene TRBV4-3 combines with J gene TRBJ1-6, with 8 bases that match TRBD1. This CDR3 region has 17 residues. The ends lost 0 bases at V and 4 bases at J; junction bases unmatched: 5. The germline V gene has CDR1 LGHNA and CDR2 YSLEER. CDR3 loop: CASSQDPTGAYNSPLHF. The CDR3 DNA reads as TGCGCCAGCAGCCAAGATCCGACAGGGGCGTATAATTCACCCCTCCACTTT.

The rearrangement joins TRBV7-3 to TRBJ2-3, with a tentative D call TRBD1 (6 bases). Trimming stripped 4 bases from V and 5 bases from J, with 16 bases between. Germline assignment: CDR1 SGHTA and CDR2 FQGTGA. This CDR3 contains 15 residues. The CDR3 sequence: CASSSRAKGGDTQYF. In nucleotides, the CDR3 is TGTGCCAGCAGCTCCCGGGCGAAAGGGGGAGATACGCAGTATTTT.

The CDR3 protein is CASGLGQSFEEQYF. The CDR3 nucleotides are TGTGCTAGTGGTTTGGGACAGTCCTTCGAAGAGCAGTACTTC. This chain uses TRBV12-5 with TRBJ2-7; a weak D match, TRBD1 (5 bases). Trimming pared 1 base from V and 7 bases from J, leaving 14 bases between. The CDR3 loop spans 14 amino acids. CDR1 and CDR2 from the germline V gene are LGHNT and FRNRAP. The complete variable domain, with remaining parts taken from reference TRBV12-5 and TRBJ2-7, reads DARVTQTPRHKVTEMGQEVTMRCQPILGHNTVFWYRQTMMQGLELLAYFRNRAPLDDSGMPKDRFSAEMPDATLATLKIQPSEPRDSAVYFCASGLGQSFEEQYFGPGTRLTVT.

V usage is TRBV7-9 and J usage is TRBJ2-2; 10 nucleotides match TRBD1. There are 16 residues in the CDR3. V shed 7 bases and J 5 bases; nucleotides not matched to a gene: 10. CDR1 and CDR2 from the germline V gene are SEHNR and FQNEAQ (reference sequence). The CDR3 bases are TGTGCCAGCAAGAACCGGGACAGGGGAGGGACCGGGGAGCTGTTTTTT. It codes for CASKNRDRGGTGELFF.

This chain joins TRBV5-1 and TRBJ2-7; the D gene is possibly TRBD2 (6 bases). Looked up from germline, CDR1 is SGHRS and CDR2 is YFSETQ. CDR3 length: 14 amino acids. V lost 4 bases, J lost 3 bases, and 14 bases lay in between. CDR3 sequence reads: CASSITRDFYEQYF. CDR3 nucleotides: TGCGCCAGCAGCATAACCCGGGACTTCTACGAGCAGTACTTC.

The CDR3 coding sequence is TGTGCCACTACCCGGGACAGGGTTGTAAGCGGGGAGCTGTTTTTT. It encodes CATTRDRVVSGELFF. This sequence joins TRBV6-1 and TRBJ2-2; 9 bases fit TRBD1. The CDR3 length is 15 residues. Germline-derived CDR1 and CDR2 are MNHNS and SASEGT. The ends lost 10 bases at V and 7 bases at J; junction bases unmatched: 13.

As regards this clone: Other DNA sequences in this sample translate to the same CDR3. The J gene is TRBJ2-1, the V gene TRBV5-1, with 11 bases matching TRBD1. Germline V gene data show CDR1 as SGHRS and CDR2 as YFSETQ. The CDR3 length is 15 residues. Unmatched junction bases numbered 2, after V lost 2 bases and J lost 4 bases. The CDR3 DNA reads TGCGCCAGCAGCTTAGGGACAGGGGGTTACAATGAGCAGTTCTTC. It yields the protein CASSLGTGGYNEQFF.